This T cell receptor (beta chain) came from a study of shared clonotypes between healthy human individuals. Study-level findings and limits: Tissue TCR repertoires likely differ from these blood-only repertoires.

The germline CDR1 and CDR2 sequences are MNHNS and SASEGT. This CDR3 is 11 amino acids long. V shed 7 bases and J shed 8 bases, with 9 bases lying between them. Some clones are missing from TCRdb's copy, which holds only in-frame ones; the method was immunoSEQ multiplex PCR. The sample includes about 2.5 million clones, about 90% of them seen just once. Turning to this clone: What it recognizes is unknown.

Sequenced input: naive CD4+ T cells from PBMCs. Subset specified: CD45RA+ positively selected. The sequence was collected from a man younger than 35 in good health. Some clones in this sample may be carry-over from other donors' samples. V and J are TRBV6-1 and TRBJ1-5; no clear D gene. Here the CDR3 reads CASKQEEPQHF. The CDR3 DNA reads as TGTGCCAGCAAGCAGGAAGAGCCCCAGCATTTT.